This is a list of T cell receptor beta chains from one sample in a study of T cells after somatic rescue of genetic block. Method: immunoSEQ multiplex PCR; TCRdb's copy keeps in-frame clones and lacks some. The sample contains 110,000 or so clones, 80% to 95% of which appear only once. Sequencing was performed on peripheral blood mononuclear cells (PBMCs). All receptors derive from a woman aged 18-29 years. The CDR3 runs from the conserved cysteine through the conserved F or W. Each record gives: D gene, clone size, V gene, J gene, CDR3 protein, CDR3 DNA. D genes are given only for firm matches. Clone sizes are given selectively: once, few, many, or a class where the clone is expanded.

d_gene: .; abundance: once; v_gene: TRBV9; j_gene: TRBJ2-3; CDR3aa: CASSVAGGLGDTQYF; CDR3nt: TGTGCCAGCAGCGTAGCGGGGGGCTTGGGAGATACGCAGTATTTT
d_gene: .; abundance: once; v_gene: TRBV6-4; j_gene: TRBJ2-2; CDR3aa: CASSGQESGELFF; CDR3nt: TGTGCCAGCAGTGGGCAGGAAAGCGGGGAGCTGTTTTTT
d_gene: TRBD1; abundance: .; v_gene: TRBV11-1; j_gene: TRBJ1-1; CDR3aa: CASSPRDRGAEAFF; CDR3nt: TGTGCCAGCAGCCCACGGGACAGGGGCGCTGAAGCTTTCTTT
d_gene: .; abundance: .; v_gene: TRBV9; j_gene: TRBJ1-3; CDR3aa: CASKNGLTGNTIYF; CDR3nt: TGTGCCAGCAAGAATGGACTCACGGGAAACACCATATATTTT
d_gene: TRBD1; abundance: .; v_gene: TRBV4-1; j_gene: TRBJ1-6; CDR3aa: CASSFYDRGSYNSPLHF; CDR3nt: TGCGCCAGCAGCTTTTACGACAGGGGCTCCTATAATTCACCCCTCCACTTT
d_gene: TRBD1; abundance: .; v_gene: TRBV28; j_gene: TRBJ1-2; CDR3aa: CASSYSGTGGYTF; CDR3nt: TGTGCCAGCAGTTACTCCGGGACAGGCGGCTACACCTTC
d_gene: .; abundance: .; v_gene: TRBV5-1; j_gene: TRBJ2-2; CDR3aa: CASSLVKLLDTGELFF; CDR3nt: TGCGCCAGCAGCTTAGTAAAACTCCTAGACACCGGGGAGCTGTTTTTT
d_gene: .; abundance: .; v_gene: TRBV30; j_gene: TRBJ2-2; CDR3aa: CAWSRLAPTGELFF; CDR3nt: TGTGCCTGGAGTCGCCTAGCCCCAACCGGGGAGCTGTTTTTT
d_gene: TRBD1; abundance: few; v_gene: TRBV5-1; j_gene: TRBJ1-2; CDR3aa: CASSLVGTGQGYGYTF; CDR3nt: TGCGCCAGCAGCTTGGTGGGGACAGGTCAGGGCTATGGCTACACCTTC
d_gene: .; abundance: .; v_gene: TRBV5-6; j_gene: TRBJ2-7; CDR3aa: CASSLGVGTYEQYF; CDR3nt: TGTGCCAGCAGCTTGGGCGTAGGGACCTACGAGCAGTACTTC
d_gene: .; abundance: .; v_gene: TRBV27; j_gene: TRBJ1-1; CDR3aa: CASSLSGTQGLWTEAFF; CDR3nt: TGTGCCAGCAGTTTATCGGGGACCCAAGGATTATGGACTGAAGCTTTCTTT
d_gene: .; abundance: .; v_gene: TRBV6-1; j_gene: TRBJ1-1; CDR3aa: CASRVHIRGGTEAFF; CDR3nt: TGTGCCAGCAGGGTCCATATCAGGGGTGGAACTGAAGCTTTCTTT
d_gene: .; abundance: .; v_gene: TRBV5-4; j_gene: TRBJ2-3; CDR3aa: CASSETQRNTQYF; CDR3nt: TGTGCCAGCAGCGAGACCCAGCGGAATACGCAGTATTTT
d_gene: .; abundance: .; v_gene: TRBV14; j_gene: TRBJ1-1; CDR3aa: CASSRRGGGNTEAFF; CDR3nt: TGTGCCAGCAGCCGCCGCGGAGGCGGAAACACTGAAGCTTTCTTT
d_gene: TRBD2; abundance: .; v_gene: TRBV7-2; j_gene: TRBJ2-3; CDR3aa: CASSLGLAGTSTDTQYF; CDR3nt: TGTGCCAGCAGCCTCGGACTAGCGGGGACCTCCACAGATACGCAGTATTTT
d_gene: TRBD2; abundance: .; v_gene: TRBV5-4; j_gene: TRBJ2-3; CDR3aa: CASSFAGGRDTQYF; CDR3nt: TGTGCCAGCAGCTTTGCGGGGGGGAGAGATACGCAGTATTTT
d_gene: TRBD1; abundance: .; v_gene: TRBV5-4; j_gene: TRBJ2-7; CDR3aa: CASSQGPGQNSYEQYF; CDR3nt: TGCGCCAGCAGCCAAGGACCGGGACAGAACTCCTACGAGCAGTACTTC
d_gene: .; abundance: .; v_gene: TRBV6-5; j_gene: TRBJ2-5; CDR3aa: CASTTTRARRGTQYF; CDR3nt: TGTGCCAGCACCACCACCAGGGCGAGACGCGGGACCCAGTACTTC
d_gene: .; abundance: once; v_gene: TRBV5-5; j_gene: TRBJ1-2; CDR3aa: CASSQAPDWNYGYTF; CDR3nt: TGTGCCAGCAGCCAAGCCCCGGACTGGAACTATGGCTACACCTTC
d_gene: .; abundance: .; v_gene: TRBV10-3; j_gene: TRBJ1-1; CDR3aa: CAISDREKRTEAFF; CDR3nt: TGTGCCATCAGTGACAGGGAGAAGCGAACTGAAGCTTTCTTT
d_gene: TRBD2; abundance: .; v_gene: TRBV4-1; j_gene: TRBJ2-3; CDR3aa: CASSQVASGGRDTQYF; CDR3nt: TGCGCCAGCAGCCAAGTCGCTAGCGGGGGAAGAGATACGCAGTATTTT
d_gene: .; abundance: .; v_gene: TRBV11-3; j_gene: TRBJ1-1; CDR3aa: CASSPHGTDVLAFF; CDR3nt: TGTGCCAGCAGCCCCCACGGAACTGATGTTTTAGCTTTCTTT
d_gene: TRBD2; abundance: .; v_gene: TRBV4-3; j_gene: TRBJ2-7; CDR3aa: CASSQGLGSYEQYF; CDR3nt: TGCGCCAGCAGCCAGGGACTAGGTTCCTACGAGCAGTACTTC
d_gene: .; abundance: .; v_gene: TRBV30; j_gene: TRBJ1-6; CDR3aa: CAWGPSPLHF; CDR3nt: TGTGCCTGGGGTCCCAGCCCCCTCCACTTT
d_gene: .; abundance: .; v_gene: TRBV4-1; j_gene: TRBJ2-7; CDR3aa: CASSDNSGYEQYF; CDR3nt: TGCGCCAGTAGCGACAATTCCGGCTACGAGCAGTACTTC
d_gene: .; abundance: .; v_gene: TRBV6-1; j_gene: TRBJ1-3; CDR3aa: CATGPGQSSGNTIYF; CDR3nt: TGTGCCACGGGGCCCGGGCAGAGCTCTGGAAACACCATATATTTT
d_gene: .; abundance: .; v_gene: TRBV19; j_gene: TRBJ1-4; CDR3aa: CASSRAAATNEKLFF; CDR3nt: TGTGCCAGTAGTAGGGCAGCAGCAACTAATGAAAAACTGTTTTTT
d_gene: TRBD2; abundance: .; v_gene: TRBV7-7; j_gene: TRBJ2-2; CDR3aa: CASSSLAGGLTGELFF; CDR3nt: TGTGCCAGCAGCTCCCTAGCGGGGGGGCTCACCGGGGAGCTGTTTTTT
d_gene: TRBD2; abundance: once; v_gene: TRBV28; j_gene: TRBJ2-5; CDR3aa: CASSGGAPKTQYF; CDR3nt: TGTGCCAGCTCCGGGGGGGCCCCAAAGACCCAGTACTTC
d_gene: .; abundance: few; v_gene: TRBV28; j_gene: TRBJ1-5; CDR3aa: CASSLGNANQPQHF; CDR3nt: TGTGCCAGCAGTTTAGGTAATGCGAATCAGCCCCAGCATTTT
d_gene: TRBD2; abundance: once; v_gene: TRBV7-3; j_gene: TRBJ2-5; CDR3aa: CASSLGLAGVETQYF; CDR3nt: TGTGCCAGCAGCTTAGGACTAGCGGGGGTTGAGACCCAGTACTTC
d_gene: .; abundance: .; v_gene: TRBV11-2; j_gene: TRBJ2-7; CDR3aa: CASSLRGATYEQYF; CDR3nt: TGTGCCAGCAGCTTACGGGGGGCCACATACGAGCAGTACTTC
d_gene: TRBD1; abundance: once; v_gene: TRBV19; j_gene: TRBJ1-5; CDR3aa: CARVPCADRGFGNQPQHF; CDR3nt: TGTGCCAGGGTCCCTTGTGCCGACAGGGGATTCGGCAATCAGCCCCAGCATTTT
d_gene: TRBD1; abundance: .; v_gene: TRBV7-9; j_gene: TRBJ2-6; CDR3aa: CASSSGTASSGANVLTF; CDR3nt: TGTGCCAGCAGCTCGGGGACAGCCAGCTCTGGGGCCAACGTCCTGACTTTC
d_gene: .; abundance: .; v_gene: TRBV7-2; j_gene: TRBJ1-1; CDR3aa: CASTRALGDTNTEAFF; CDR3nt: TGTGCCAGCACCCGAGCCCTGGGGGATACTAACACTGAAGCTTTCTTT
d_gene: .; abundance: .; v_gene: TRBV15; j_gene: TRBJ1-5; CDR3aa: CATSSRSSPGIQPQHF; CDR3nt: TGTGCCACCAGCTCCCGGAGCAGCCCGGGGATTCAGCCCCAGCATTTT
d_gene: .; abundance: .; v_gene: TRBV7-9; j_gene: TRBJ2-3; CDR3aa: CASSLAEADTQYF; CDR3nt: TGTGCCAGCAGCTTAGCAGAGGCAGATACGCAGTATTTT
d_gene: .; abundance: .; v_gene: TRBV5-6; j_gene: TRBJ2-3; CDR3aa: CASSYRAPFTDTQYF; CDR3nt: TGTGCCAGCAGCTACCGGGCCCCATTTACAGATACGCAGTATTTT
d_gene: .; abundance: .; v_gene: TRBV30; j_gene: TRBJ2-7; CDR3aa: CAWSVSYGDYEQYF; CDR3nt: TGTGCCTGGAGTGTAAGTTACGGGGACTACGAGCAGTACTTC
d_gene: TRBD2; abundance: .; v_gene: TRBV5-1; j_gene: TRBJ2-5; CDR3aa: CASSLPGLAGKGKETQYF; CDR3nt: TGCGCCAGCAGCTTGCCGGGACTAGCGGGGAAAGGGAAAGAGACCCAGTACTTC
d_gene: TRBD1; abundance: .; v_gene: TRBV7-9; j_gene: TRBJ2-7; CDR3aa: CASSSGTGPYEQYF; CDR3nt: TGTGCCAGCAGCTCCGGGACAGGCCCCTACGAGCAGTACTTC
d_gene: TRBD1; abundance: .; v_gene: TRBV12-5; j_gene: TRBJ2-6; CDR3aa: CASGFTGTGLGGANVLTF; CDR3nt: TGTGCTAGTGGTTTTACCGGGACAGGGCTTGGAGGGGCCAACGTCCTGACTTTC
d_gene: .; abundance: .; v_gene: TRBV27; j_gene: TRBJ2-3; CDR3aa: CASSYSRDNTQYF; CDR3nt: TGTGCCAGCAGTTATAGCAGGGACAATACGCAGTATTTT
d_gene: TRBD1; abundance: .; v_gene: TRBV6-9; j_gene: TRBJ1-3; CDR3aa: CASSSRTGGNTIYF; CDR3nt: TGTGCCAGCAGTTCCAGGACAGGGGGAAACACCATATATTTT
d_gene: TRBD1; abundance: .; v_gene: TRBV7-2; j_gene: TRBJ1-5; CDR3aa: CASRQDRDRNQPQHF; CDR3nt: TGTGCCAGCAGGCAAGACAGGGACCGCAATCAGCCCCAGCATTTT